This T cell receptor (beta chain) emerged from a study of cytomegalovirus exposure and HLA in healthy donors. The overall study: Both the roughly 120 validation repertoires and the roughly 640 first-cohort repertoires used the same platform, as reported by a later analysis. Overall study findings and caveats: Rare TCR sequences predominated, though certain public TCRs were found in many donors. According to a later analysis, TCR clusters from the first cohort tended to co-occur in the 120 or so validation repertoires.

Assay: immunoSEQ multiplex PCR; the TCRdb copy retains only in-frame clones and omits some. The data show under 200,000 clones, roughly nine tenths seen once. V lost 6 bases, J lost 5 bases, and 7 bases stayed unmatched. Germline values: CDR1 MDHEN, CDR2 SYDVKM. The CDR3 extends over 14 amino acids. Note on this clone: Antigen: not known.

The source is a woman in her twenties or thirties in good health and CMV-seronegative. This chain joins TRBV28 and TRBJ1-5; 7 bases match TRBD1. The sample comprised PBMCs. The CDR3 here is CASRRGLGDQPQHF. CDR3 DNA sequence: TGTGCCAGCAGAAGGGGGCTTGGGGATCAGCCCCAGCATTTT.